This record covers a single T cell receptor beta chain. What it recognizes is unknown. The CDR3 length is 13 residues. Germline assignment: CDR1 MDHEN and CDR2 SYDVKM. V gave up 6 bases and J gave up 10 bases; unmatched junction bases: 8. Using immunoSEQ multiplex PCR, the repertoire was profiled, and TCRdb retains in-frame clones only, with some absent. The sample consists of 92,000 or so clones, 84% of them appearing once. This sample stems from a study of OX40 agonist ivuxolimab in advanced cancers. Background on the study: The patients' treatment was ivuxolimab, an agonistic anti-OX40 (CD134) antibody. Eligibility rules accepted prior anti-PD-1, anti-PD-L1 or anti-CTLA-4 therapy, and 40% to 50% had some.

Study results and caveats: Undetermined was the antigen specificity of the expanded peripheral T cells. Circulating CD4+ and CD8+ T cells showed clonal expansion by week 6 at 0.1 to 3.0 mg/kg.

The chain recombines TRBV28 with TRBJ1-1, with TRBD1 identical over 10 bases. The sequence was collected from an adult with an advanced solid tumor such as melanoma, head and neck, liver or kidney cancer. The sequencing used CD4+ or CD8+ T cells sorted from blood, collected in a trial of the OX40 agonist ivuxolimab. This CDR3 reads CASSPGQGRAAFF. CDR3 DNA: TGTGCCAGCAGCCCGGGACAGGGGAGGGCAGCTTTCTTT.